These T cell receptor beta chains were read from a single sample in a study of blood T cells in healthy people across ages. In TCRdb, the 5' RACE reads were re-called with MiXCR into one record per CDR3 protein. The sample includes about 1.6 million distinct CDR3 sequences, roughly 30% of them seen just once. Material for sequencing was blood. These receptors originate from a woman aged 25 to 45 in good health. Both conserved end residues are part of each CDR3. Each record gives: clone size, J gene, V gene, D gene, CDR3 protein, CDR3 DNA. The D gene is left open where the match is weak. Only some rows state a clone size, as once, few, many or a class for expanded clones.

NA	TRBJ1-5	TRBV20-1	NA	CSALGPSRQPQHF	TGCAGTGCATTAGGGCCCAGTCGTCAGCCCCAGCATTTT
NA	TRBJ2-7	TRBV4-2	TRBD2	CASSQDRTSSYEQYF	TGTGCCAGCAGCCAAGATAGGACTAGCTCCTACGAGCAGTACTTC
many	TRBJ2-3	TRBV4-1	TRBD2	CASSQGQTSGDTDTQYF	TGCGCCAGCAGCCAAGGACAGACTAGCGGGGACACAGATACGCAGTATTTT
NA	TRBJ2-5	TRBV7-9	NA	CASTPLGSGQKTQYF	TGTGCCAGCACCCCCCTGGGGAGCGGGCAAAAGACCCAGTACTTC
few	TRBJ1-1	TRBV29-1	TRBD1	CSVVQGANTEAFF	TGCAGCGTTGTTCAGGGGGCGAACACTGAAGCTTTCTTT
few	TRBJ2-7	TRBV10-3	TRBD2	CAISESSSGGTPYEQYF	TGTGCCATCAGTGAGTCTAGTAGCGGGGGGACCCCATACGAGCAGTACTTC
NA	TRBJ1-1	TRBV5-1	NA	CASKRGANTEAFF	TGCGCCAGCAAACGGGGGGCAAACACTGAAGCTTTCTTT
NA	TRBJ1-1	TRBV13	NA	CASRLRRDGNTEAFF	TGTGCCAGCAGACTACGCCGGGACGGGAACACTGAAGCTTTCTTT
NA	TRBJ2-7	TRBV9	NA	CASSVGDSGEQYF	TGTGCCAGCAGCGTAGGGGACTCTGGGGAGCAGTACTTC
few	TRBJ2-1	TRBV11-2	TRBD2	CASSPTSGGSSSYNEQFF	TGTGCCAGCAGCCCGACTAGCGGGGGCTCCAGCTCCTACAATGAGCAGTTCTTC
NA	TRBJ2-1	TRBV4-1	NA	CASSQVAAPEGSEQFF	TGCGCCAGCAGCCAAGTGGCGGCGCCGGAGGGGAGTGAGCAGTTCTTC
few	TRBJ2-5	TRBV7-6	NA	CASSAQGLWETQYF	TGTGCCAGCAGCGCTCAGGGGCTCTGGGAGACCCAGTACTTC
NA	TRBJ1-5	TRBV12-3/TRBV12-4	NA	CASRHDSSNQPQHF	TGTGCCAGCAGACATGACAGTAGCAATCAGCCCCAGCATTTT
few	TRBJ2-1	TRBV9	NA	CASSVAAVQYNEQFF	TGTGCCAGCAGCGTAGCGGCAGTACAATACAATGAGCAGTTCTTC
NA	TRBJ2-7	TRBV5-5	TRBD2	CASSLGSGGPYEQYF	TGTGCCAGCAGTCTAGGGTCGGGAGGGCCCTACGAGCAGTACTTC
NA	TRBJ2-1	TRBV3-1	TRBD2	CASSQGLAGGINEQFF	TGTGCCAGCAGCCAGGGACTAGCGGGGGGGATAAATGAGCAGTTCTTC
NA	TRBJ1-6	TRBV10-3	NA	CAISDPKLGNSPLHF	TGTGCCATCAGTGACCCTAAGCTAGGCAATTCACCCCTCCACTTT
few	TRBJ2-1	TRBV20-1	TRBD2	CSARDVGGLAGVSYNEQFF	TGCAGTGCTAGAGATGTAGGCGGACTAGCGGGCGTCTCCTACAATGAGCAGTTCTTC
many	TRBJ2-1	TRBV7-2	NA	CASSLEWRGSYNEQFF	TGTGCCAGCAGCCTTGAGTGGCGCGGCTCCTACAATGAGCAGTTCTTC
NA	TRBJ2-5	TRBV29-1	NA	CSVEGAEETHYF	TGCAGCGTTGAAGGGGCCGAAGAGACCCACTACTTC
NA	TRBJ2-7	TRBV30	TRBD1	CARGGDRGYEQYF	TGTGCCCGCGGCGGGGACAGGGGCTACGAGCAGTACTTC
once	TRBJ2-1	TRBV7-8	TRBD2	CASSLPTGLAGVPYNKQFF	TGTGCCAGCAGCTTACCTACGGGACTAGCGGGAGTGCCCTACAATAAGCAGTTCTTC
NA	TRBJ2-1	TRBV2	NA	CASRGTRGRVIWFF	TGTGCCAGCAGGGGAACACGCGGCAGGGTGATATGGTTCTTC
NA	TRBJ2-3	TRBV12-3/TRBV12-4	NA	CASSFDRGKRADTQYF	TGTGCCAGCAGTTTCGATAGGGGAAAGAGAGCAGATACGCAGTATTTT
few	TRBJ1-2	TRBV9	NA	CASSVADTHGYTF	TGTGCCAGCAGCGTAGCGGACACCCATGGCTACACCTTC
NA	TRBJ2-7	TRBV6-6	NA	CASSYSEGELTYEQYF	TGTGCCAGCAGTTACTCTGAGGGGGAGCTAACCTACGAGCAGTACTTC
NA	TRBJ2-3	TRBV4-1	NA	CASSQGRTATDTQYF	TGCGCCAGCAGCCAAGGCCGGACAGCCACAGATACGCAGTATTTT
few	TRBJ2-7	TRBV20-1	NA	CSASPSTRQAIFSYEQYF	TGCAGTGCTAGCCCCTCCACCAGACAGGCTATTTTCTCCTACGAGCAGTACTTC
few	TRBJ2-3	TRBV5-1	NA	CASSLDPGAGADTQYF	TGCGCCAGCAGCTTGGACCCAGGGGCCGGCGCAGATACGCAGTATTTT
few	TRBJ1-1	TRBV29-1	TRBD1	CSVARTGGGSTEAFF	TGCAGCGTTGCCCGGACAGGGGGAGGAAGCACTGAAGCTTTCTTT
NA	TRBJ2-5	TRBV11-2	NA	CASNPVRGRKTQYF	TGTGCCAGCAACCCTGTTAGGGGCCGAAAGACCCAGTACTTC
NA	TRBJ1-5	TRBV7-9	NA	CARSFYVQGHGQPQHF	TGTGCCCGCAGCTTTTATGTGCAGGGGCACGGTCAGCCCCAGCATTTT
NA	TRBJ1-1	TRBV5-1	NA	CASSDRSTKNTEAFF	TGCGCCAGCAGCGACAGGAGTACGAAGAACACTGAAGCTTTCTTT
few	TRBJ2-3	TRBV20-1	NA	CSARRDGDSTDTQYF	TGCAGTGCTAGACGGGACGGGGATAGCACAGATACGCAGTATTTT
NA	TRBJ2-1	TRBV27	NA	CASSQLRLVRIDEQFF	TGTGCCAGCAGTCAACTACGGCTAGTTAGGATCGATGAGCAGTTCTTC
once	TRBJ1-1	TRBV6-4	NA	CASKAQQENTEAFF	TGTGCCAGCAAAGCCCAACAAGAGAACACTGAAGCTTTCTTT
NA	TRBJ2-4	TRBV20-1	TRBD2	CSAPGLVEYF	TGCAGTGCACCGGGACTAGTCGAGTACTTC
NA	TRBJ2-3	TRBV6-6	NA	CATQPGITDTQYF	TGTGCCACCCAACCAGGGATCACAGATACGCAGTATTTT
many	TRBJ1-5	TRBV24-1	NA	CATSDSRNNQPQHF	TGTGCCACCTCGGACAGCCGGAACAATCAGCCCCAGCATTTT
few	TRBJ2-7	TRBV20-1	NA	CSATAGTGANEQYF	TGCAGTGCCACCGCGGGAACGGGGGCAAACGAGCAGTACTTC
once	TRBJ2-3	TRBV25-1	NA	CASSEGTVGMDTQYF	TGTGCCAGCAGCGAAGGGACGGTGGGGATGGATACGCAGTATTTT
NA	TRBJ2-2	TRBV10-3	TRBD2	CAIRPGLADTGELFF	TGTGCCATCAGACCCGGACTAGCGGATACCGGGGAGCTGTTTTTT
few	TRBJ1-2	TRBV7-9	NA	CASSLVSGDEYGYTF	TGTGCCAGCAGCTTAGTCTCAGGGGACGAGTATGGCTACACCTTC
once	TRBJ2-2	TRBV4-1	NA	CASSDFSPGGELFF	TGCGCCAGCAGCGACTTCTCACCCGGCGGGGAGCTGTTTTTT
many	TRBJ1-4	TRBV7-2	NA	CASSRFGPLNEKLFF	TGTGCCAGCAGTCGCTTCGGGCCCCTAAATGAAAAACTGTTTTTT
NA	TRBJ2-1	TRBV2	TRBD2	CASGVRPVRGDEQFF	TGTGCCAGCGGGGTCCGACCGGTTCGGGGGGATGAGCAGTTCTTC